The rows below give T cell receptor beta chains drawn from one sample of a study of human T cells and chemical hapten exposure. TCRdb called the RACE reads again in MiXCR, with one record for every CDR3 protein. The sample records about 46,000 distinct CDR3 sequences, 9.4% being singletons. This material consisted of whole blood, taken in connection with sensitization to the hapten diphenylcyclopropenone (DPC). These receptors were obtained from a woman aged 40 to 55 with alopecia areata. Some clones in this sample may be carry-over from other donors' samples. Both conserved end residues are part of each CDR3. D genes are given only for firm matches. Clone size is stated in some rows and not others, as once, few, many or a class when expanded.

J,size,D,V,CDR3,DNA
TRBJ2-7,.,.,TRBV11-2,CASSPTSYEQYF,TGTGCCAGCAGCCCGACGTCCTACGAGCAGTACTTC
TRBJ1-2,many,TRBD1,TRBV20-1,CSAMLGQGELNGYTF,TGCAGTGCCATGCTGGGACAGGGGGAATTAAATGGCTACACCTTC
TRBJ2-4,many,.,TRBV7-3,CASSLGDRAKNIQYF,TGTGCCAGCAGCTTAGGGGATCGGGCCAAAAACATTCAGTACTTC
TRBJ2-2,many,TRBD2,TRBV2,CASTGGPVANTGELFF,TGTGCCAGCACGGGGGGGCCCGTCGCGAACACCGGGGAGCTGTTTTTT
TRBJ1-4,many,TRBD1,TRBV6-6,CASSYSSPGQGREKLFF,TGTGCCAGCAGTTACTCGAGTCCGGGACAGGGGAGGGAAAAACTGTTTTTT
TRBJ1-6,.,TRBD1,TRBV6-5,CASSSGTGALGGSPLHF,TGTGCCAGCAGTTCTGGGACAGGGGCCTTAGGAGGGTCACCCCTCCACTTT
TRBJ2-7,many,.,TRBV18,CASSPTGSTYEQYF,TGTGCCAGCTCACCAACCGGGAGCACCTACGAGCAGTACTTC
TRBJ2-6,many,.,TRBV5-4,CASSYWPSGANVLTF,TGTGCCAGCAGCTATTGGCCGTCTGGGGCCAACGTCCTGACTTTC
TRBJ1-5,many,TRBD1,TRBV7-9,CASSSGQGYQPQHF,TGTGCCAGCAGCTCCGGACAGGGTTATCAGCCCCAGCATTTT
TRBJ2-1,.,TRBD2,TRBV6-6,CASSPRLAGSYNEQFF,TGTGCCAGCAGTCCTCGCCTAGCGGGAAGCTACAATGAGCAGTTCTTC
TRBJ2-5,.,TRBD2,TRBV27,CASRATGLAGVGETQYF,TGTGCCAGCAGAGCTACGGGACTAGCGGGGGTCGGAGAGACCCAGTACTTC
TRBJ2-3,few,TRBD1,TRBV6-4,CASSGKSGQGADTQYF,TGTGCCAGCAGTGGGAAGTCAGGACAGGGGGCAGATACGCAGTATTTT
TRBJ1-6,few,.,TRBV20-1,CSARDINRSSYNSPLHF,TGCAGTGCTAGAGATATTAACAGGAGCTCCTATAATTCACCCCTCCACTTT
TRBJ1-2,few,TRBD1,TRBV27,CASSEAGGYGYTF,TGTGCCAGCAGTGAGGCAGGGGGATATGGCTACACCTTC
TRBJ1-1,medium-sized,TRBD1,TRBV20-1,CSARDRIRNTEAFF,TGCAGTGCTAGGGACAGGATTCGAAACACTGAAGCTTTCTTT
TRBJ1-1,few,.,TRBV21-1,CASSRRTNTEAFF,TGTGCCAGCAGTAGACGGACGAACACTGAAGCTTTCTTT
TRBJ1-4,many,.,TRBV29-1,CSVTGTSDEKLFF,TGCAGCGTGACCGGGACTTCGGACGAAAAACTGTTTTTT
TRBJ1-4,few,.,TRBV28,CASRSINEKLFF,TGTGCCAGCAGGTCTATCAATGAAAAACTGTTTTTT
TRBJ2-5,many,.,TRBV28,CASSYSPGRKTQYF,TGTGCCAGCAGTTACTCTCCGGGACGAAAGACCCAGTACTTC
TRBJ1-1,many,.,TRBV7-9,CASSLEPGTEAFF,TGTGCCAGCAGCTTAGAGCCGGGGACTGAAGCTTTCTTT
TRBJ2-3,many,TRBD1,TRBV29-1,CSVRDRGSTDTQYF,TGCAGCGTTCGGGACAGGGGATCCACAGATACGCAGTATTTT
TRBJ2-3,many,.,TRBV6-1,CASSERTTLGDTQYF,TGTGCCAGCAGTGAAAGGACTACCCTCGGGGATACGCAGTATTTT
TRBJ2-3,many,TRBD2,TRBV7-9,CASSHGLAGGLSTDTQYF,TGTGCCAGCAGCCACGGACTAGCGGGGGGCCTTAGCACAGATACGCAGTATTTT
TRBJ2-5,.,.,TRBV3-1,CASSHPRAGGTQYF,TGTGCCAGCAGCCATCCCCGGGCTGGGGGGACCCAGTACTTC
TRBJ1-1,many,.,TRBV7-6,CASSLVQGANTEAFF,TGTGCCAGCAGCTTAGTACAGGGTGCGAACACTGAAGCTTTCTTT
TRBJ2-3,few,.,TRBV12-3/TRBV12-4,CASTFGGRTDTQYF,TGTGCCAGCACTTTCGGTGGCAGGACAGATACGCAGTATTTT
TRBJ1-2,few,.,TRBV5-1,CASSLAQAPNYGYTF,TGCGCCAGCAGCTTGGCCCAGGCCCCTAACTATGGCTACACCTTC
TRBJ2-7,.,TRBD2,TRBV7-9,CASSLGTRAYEQYF,TGTGCCAGCAGCTTAGGGACTAGGGCCTACGAGCAGTACTTC
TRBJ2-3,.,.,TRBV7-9,CASSLSSAGRTQYF,TGTGCCAGCAGCTTATCTAGCGCGGGGCGTACGCAGTATTTT
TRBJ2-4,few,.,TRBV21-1,CASSKEGSGGPRLAKNIQYF,TGTGCCAGCAGCAAAGAGGGGAGCGGGGGGCCCCGCTTAGCCAAAAACATTCAGTACTTC
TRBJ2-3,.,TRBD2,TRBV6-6,CASSYVLAGDRTDTQYF,TGTGCCAGCAGTTACGTGCTAGCGGGGGACCGCACAGATACGCAGTATTTT
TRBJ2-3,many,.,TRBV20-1,CSARGRSTDTQYF,TGCAGTGCTAGAGGGAGGAGCACAGATACGCAGTATTTT
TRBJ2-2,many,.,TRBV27,CASTSFLDPGTGELFF,TGTGCCAGCACCTCTTTTTTGGACCCCGGCACCGGGGAGCTGTTTTTT